The rows below give T cell receptor beta chains drawn from one sample of a study of cytomegalovirus exposure and HLA in healthy donors. The table came from immunoSEQ multiplex PCR; TCRdb's copy has only in-frame clones and leaves some out. The profile shows 100,000 or so clones, approximately 12% of them singletons. Sequencing was carried out using PBMCs. Source of these receptors: a middle-aged man in good health and CMV-seropositive. Both conserved end residues are part of each CDR3. Each record gives: CDR3 protein, CDR3 DNA, J gene, V gene, D gene, clone size. The D gene is left open where the match is weak. Only part of the rows carry a size: once, few, many, or a class if the clone is expanded.

CDR3 protein: CASSLSSNTEAFF; CDR3 DNA: TGTGCTAGCAGCCTTTCCTCGAACACTGAAGCTTTCTTT; J gene: TRBJ1-1; V gene: TRBV7-7; D gene: -; clone size: -
CDR3 protein: CASSPGTSEYNEQFF; CDR3 DNA: TGTGCCAGCAGTCCAGGGACTAGTGAATACAATGAGCAGTTCTTC; J gene: TRBJ2-1; V gene: TRBV6-1; D gene: TRBD2; clone size: -
CDR3 protein: CATSREIGRTGGLGNTEAFF; CDR3 DNA: TGTGCCACCAGCAGAGAAATCGGTAGGACAGGTGGATTGGGGAACACTGAAGCTTTCTTT; J gene: TRBJ1-1; V gene: TRBV15; D gene: TRBD1; clone size: -
CDR3 protein: CASSFRLAGAQGGDTQYF; CDR3 DNA: TGTGCCAGTAGTTTTCGACTAGCGGGAGCCCAAGGGGGGGATACGCAGTATTTT; J gene: TRBJ2-3; V gene: TRBV19; D gene: TRBD2; clone size: -
CDR3 protein: CASAQGLVYNEQFF; CDR3 DNA: TGTGCCAGTGCACAGGGGTTAGTCTACAATGAGCAGTTCTTC; J gene: TRBJ2-1; V gene: TRBV6-6; D gene: TRBD1; clone size: few
CDR3 protein: CASSSLHFLFF; CDR3 DNA: TGTGCCAGCAGTTCCCTGCACTTTCTGTTCTTC; J gene: TRBJ2-1; V gene: TRBV28; D gene: -; clone size: -
CDR3 protein: CASSANPSEAFF; CDR3 DNA: TGTGCCAGCAGCGCCAACCCCAGTGAAGCTTTCTTT; J gene: TRBJ1-1; V gene: TRBV6-5; D gene: -; clone size: -
CDR3 protein: CASSEESGLATYTQYF; CDR3 DNA: TGTGCCAGCAGTGAAGAATCCGGACTAGCGACGTATACGCAGTATTTT; J gene: TRBJ2-3; V gene: TRBV6-1; D gene: TRBD2; clone size: -
CDR3 protein: CASTLSGTAEAFF; CDR3 DNA: TGTGCCAGTACTCTTTCCGGGACAGCGGAAGCTTTCTTT; J gene: TRBJ1-1; V gene: TRBV19; D gene: TRBD1; clone size: -
CDR3 protein: CASRGTGNGEQYF; CDR3 DNA: TGTGCCAGTAGAGGGACAGGGAACGGCGAGCAGTACTTC; J gene: TRBJ2-7; V gene: TRBV19; D gene: TRBD1; clone size: few
CDR3 protein: CASSYTRLTGELFF; CDR3 DNA: TGTGCCAGCAGTTACACTAGATTGACCGGGGAGCTGTTTTTT; J gene: TRBJ2-2; V gene: TRBV6-5; D gene: -; clone size: few
CDR3 protein: CASSPQLQGTATEAFF; CDR3 DNA: TGCGCCAGCAGCCCTCAGCTGCAGGGAACGGCCACTGAAGCTTTCTTT; J gene: TRBJ1-1; V gene: TRBV5-1; D gene: -; clone size: few
CDR3 protein: CASSLAGGSRETEAFF; CDR3 DNA: TGCGCCAGCAGCTTGGCCGGGGGGTCACGAGAAACTGAAGCTTTCTTT; J gene: TRBJ1-1; V gene: TRBV5-1; D gene: -; clone size: few
CDR3 protein: CASSARGEFTEAFF; CDR3 DNA: TGTGCCAGCAGTGCAAGGGGCGAGTTCACTGAAGCTTTCTTT; J gene: TRBJ1-1; V gene: TRBV6-4; D gene: -; clone size: few
CDR3 protein: CASSPPTAGGWEQYF; CDR3 DNA: TGTGCCAGCAGCCCCCCCACAGCGGGCGGTTGGGAGCAGTACTTC; J gene: TRBJ2-7; V gene: TRBV5-6; D gene: -; clone size: few
CDR3 protein: CASSSTDTQYF; CDR3 DNA: TGTGCCAGCAGTTCGACAGATACGCAGTATTTT; J gene: TRBJ2-3; V gene: TRBV6-5; D gene: -; clone size: few
CDR3 protein: CASKTGTGLHEQFF; CDR3 DNA: TGTGCCAGTAAAACCGGGACAGGGCTCCATGAGCAGTTCTTC; J gene: TRBJ2-1; V gene: TRBV28; D gene: TRBD1; clone size: -
CDR3 protein: CASSRGISGANVLTF; CDR3 DNA: TGTGCCAGCAGTAGGGGCATCTCTGGGGCCAACGTCCTGACTTTC; J gene: TRBJ2-6; V gene: TRBV6-5; D gene: -; clone size: -
CDR3 protein: CASSQDPQGRDIQYF; CDR3 DNA: TGCGCCAGCAGCCAAGATCCCCAGGGTAGGGACATTCAGTACTTC; J gene: TRBJ2-4; V gene: TRBV4-3; D gene: -; clone size: -
CDR3 protein: CASSVEAGHEQYF; CDR3 DNA: TGTGCCAGCAGCGTCGAGGCGGGCCACGAGCAGTACTTC; J gene: TRBJ2-7; V gene: TRBV9; D gene: -; clone size: -
CDR3 protein: CAWSVQVNTEAFF; CDR3 DNA: TGTGCCTGGAGTGTACAGGTGAACACTGAAGCTTTCTTT; J gene: TRBJ1-1; V gene: TRBV30; D gene: -; clone size: few
CDR3 protein: CASSEYTYEQYF; CDR3 DNA: TGTGCCAGCAGTGAGTACACGTACGAGCAGTACTTC; J gene: TRBJ2-7; V gene: TRBV6-1; D gene: -; clone size: -
CDR3 protein: CASSANTGGTETQYF; CDR3 DNA: TGTGCCAGCAGCGCCAACACAGGGGGCACAGAGACCCAGTACTTC; J gene: TRBJ2-5; V gene: TRBV7-6; D gene: TRBD1; clone size: few
CDR3 protein: CASSPPNGGITDTQYF; CDR3 DNA: TGTGCCAGCTCACCACCAAATGGGGGGATCACAGATACGCAGTATTTT; J gene: TRBJ2-3; V gene: TRBV18; D gene: -; clone size: few
CDR3 protein: CASSPGLAGEFVYEQYF; CDR3 DNA: TGTGCCAGCAGCCCGGGACTAGCGGGAGAATTTGTATACGAGCAGTACTTC; J gene: TRBJ2-7; V gene: TRBV9; D gene: TRBD2; clone size: few
CDR3 protein: CASSPGGSYEQYF; CDR3 DNA: TGCGCCAGCAGCCCAGGGGGCTCCTACGAGCAGTACTTC; J gene: TRBJ2-7; V gene: TRBV5-1; D gene: TRBD1; clone size: few
CDR3 protein: CASSVGASKNIQYF; CDR3 DNA: TGCGCCAGCAGCGTAGGGGCCTCCAAAAACATTCAGTACTTC; J gene: TRBJ2-4; V gene: TRBV5-1; D gene: -; clone size: -
CDR3 protein: CASMGGGPTNEKLFF; CDR3 DNA: TGTGCCAGCATGGGGGGGGGCCCAACTAATGAAAAACTGTTTTTT; J gene: TRBJ1-4; V gene: TRBV7-6; D gene: -; clone size: few
CDR3 protein: CASSWRAADGLSSGANVLTF; CDR3 DNA: TGCGCCAGCAGTTGGAGGGCGGCTGACGGGTTGAGCTCTGGGGCCAACGTCCTGACTTTC; J gene: TRBJ2-6; V gene: TRBV5-1; D gene: -; clone size: few